The next 26 T cell receptor beta chains were all read from a single sample in a study of blood T cell repertoires in COVID-19. The data were produced by immunoSEQ multiplex PCR, yet TCRdb's version contains in-frame clones alone and is incomplete. The table has 200,000 to 300,000 clones, roughly 87% seen once. Sequenced input: peripheral blood. These receptors came from a human donor in a cohort sampled during active COVID-19.

CDR3 loop: CASSRVTGANYGYTF. DNA of the CDR3: TGTGCCAGTAGTAGAGTGACAGGGGCTAACTATGGCTACACCTTC. This chain joins TRBV19 and TRBJ1-2, with TRBD1 identical over 8 bases. The V gene's germline CDR1 is LNHDA and CDR2 SQIVND (reference sequence). The CDR3 runs to 15 residues. With V trimmed by 4 bases and J by 0 bases, 4 bases remained unmatched. Looking up the rest from reference TRBV19 and TRBJ1-2 gives the full variable domain: DGGITQSPKYLFRKEGQNVTLSCEQNLNHDAMYWYRQDPGQGLRLIYYSQIVNDFQKGDIAEGYSVSREKKESFPLTVTSAQKNPTAFYLCASSRVTGANYGYTFGSGTRLTVV.

The V and J genes are TRBV7-3 and TRBJ2-1; TRBD1 is a possible D gene (5 bases). Germline CDR1 is SGHTA and CDR2 is FQGTGA. The CDR3 is 15 amino acids. Trimming took 2 bases from V and 2 from J, leaving 10 bases between them. The CDR3, as DNA: TGTGCCAGCAGCTTAGGCCAGGGAACCTACAATGAGCAGTTCTTC. As protein: CASSLGQGTYNEQFF.

This clone was found a few times. This chain connects TRBV19 to TRBJ2-5; D perhaps matches TRBD2 (6 bases). The CDR3 has 16 amino acids. From germline, CDR1 is LNHDA and CDR2 SQIVND (reference sequence). V lost 2 bases to trimming and J lost 1 base, with 14 bases between them. The CDR3 nucleotides read TGTGCCAGTAGTATACAAACGGGAGAGGGCCAAGAGACCCAGTACTTC. Protein: CASSIQTGEGQETQYF. The variable domain in full, completed from reference TRBV19 and TRBJ2-5, reads DGGITQSPKYLFRKEGQNVTLSCEQNLNHDAMYWYRQDPGQGLRLIYYSQIVNDFQKGDIAEGYSVSREKKESFPLTVTSAQKNPTAFYLCASSIQTGEGQETQYFGPGTRLLVL.

There are a few counts of this clone. The chain couples TRBV20-1 to TRBJ1-5; D not certain. CDR3 length: 13 residues. CDR1 and CDR2 from the germline V gene are DFQATT and SNEGSKA (reference sequence). V lost 3 bases, J lost 6 bases, and 12 bases lay in between. CDR3 residues: CSASAERGQPQHF. The CDR3 nucleotides read TGCAGTGCTAGTGCGGAGCGGGGTCAGCCCCAGCATTTT.

The chain couples TRBV9 to TRBJ1-1; 9 positions match TRBD1. J gave up 6 bases and V 3 bases, and 9 bases lay outside the gene matches. Germline V gene lookup returns CDR1 SGDLS and CDR2 YYNGEE. The CDR3 is made up of 15 amino acids. The CDR3 is CASSAGTGIGAEAFF. The CDR3 DNA reads TGTGCCAGCAGCGCTGGGACAGGGATCGGCGCTGAAGCTTTCTTT.

V usage is TRBV5-1 and J usage is TRBJ1-1; maybe TRBD1 (6 bases). The CDR3 is 16 residues long. The germline gives CDR1 SGHRS, CDR2 YFSETQ. V was shortened by 0 bases and J by 0 bases, with 12 bases between the two germline ends. CDR3 DNA sequence: TGCGCCAGCAGCTTGGCCTACAGGGAGTTGAACACTGAAGCTTTCTTT. It codes for CASSLAYRELNTEAFF.

This sequence joins TRBV11-2 and TRBJ2-7; 9 bases are a match to TRBD2. Germline lookup yields CDR1 SGHAT and CDR2 FQNNGV. The CDR3 contains 14 residues. V lost 8 bases to trimming and J lost 1 base; unmatched junction nucleotides: 6. DNA for the CDR3: TGTGCCAGCTCGATTAGCGGGAGATCCTACGAGCAGTACTTC. Its protein is CASSISGRSYEQYF.

The V and J genes are TRBV18 and TRBJ1-1; TRBD1 matches at 7 bases. The germline V gene encodes CDR1 KGHSH and CDR2 LQKENI. The CDR3 is 14 amino acids. The ends lost 4 bases at V and 4 bases at J; junction bases unmatched: 6. The CDR3, as DNA: TGTGCCAGCTCACTCACAGGGGAGGCCACTGAAGCTTTCTTT. Translated, it gives CASSLTGEATEAFF.

The chain joins TRBV27 to TRBJ2-3, with D possibly being TRBD1 (6 bases). This CDR3 comprises 17 residues. Germline loops: CDR1 MNHEY, CDR2 SMNVEV (reference sequence). V was clipped by 6 bases and J by 4 bases, with 23 bases between them. The CDR3, as DNA: TGTGCCAGCAGCCCCGAGTTTGTAGGGGGATGGGCAGATACGCAGTATTTT. It specifies CASSPEFVGGWADTQYF.

In nucleotides, the CDR3 is TGTGCCAGCTCACCAGGGACAGGGGGCGCTTATGGCTACACCTTC. It translates to CASSPGTGGAYGYTF. The V call is TRBV18, the J call TRBJ1-2; TRBD1 aligns across 12 bases. The CDR3 loop spans 15 amino acids. V gave up 2 bases and J gave up 5 bases; unmatched junction bases: 3. Germline V gene lookup returns CDR1 KGHSH and CDR2 LQKENI. The variable domain in full, with the rest retrieved from reference TRBV18 and TRBJ1-2, is NAGVMQNPRHLVRRRGQEARLRCSPMKGHSHVYWYRQLPEEGLKFMVYLQKENIIDESGMPKERFSAEFPKEGPSILRIQQVVRGDSAAYFCASSPGTGGAYGYTFGSGTRLTVV.

The chain uses TRBV6-5 and TRBJ1-2, with D possibly matching TRBD1 (6 bases). With 6 bases removed from V and 7 bases from J, the gap between germline ends came to 18 bases. From germline, CDR1 is MNHEY and CDR2 SVGAGI. This CDR3 contains 14 residues. The CDR3 nucleotides read TGTGCCAGCAGCTCTCTTGCGGGGGCTCTTGGCTACACCTTC. Translated, it gives CASSSLAGALGYTF.

J is TRBJ2-1 and V is TRBV30; the D gene is possibly TRBD2 (5 bases). The CDR3 is 12 amino acids. Germline V lookup: CDR1 GTSNPN, CDR2 SVGIG (reference sequence). The V gene lost 7 bases and the J gene lost 7 bases, with 14 bases spanning the gap. The chain's CDR3 is CAYLTSGNEQFF. The DNA for the CDR3 is TGTGCCTATCTAACGTCGGGGAATGAGCAGTTCTTC.

The genes are TRBV30 and TRBJ2-3; D is possibly TRBD1 (6 bases). Trimming left V 1 base short and J 5 bases short, with 13 bases between. Germline V gives CDR1 GTSNPN, CDR2 SVGIG (reference sequence). There are 14 residues in the CDR3. The CDR3 here is CAWSGGGWGDTQYF. The CDR3 nucleotides read TGTGCCTGGAGTGGTGGGGGCTGGGGAGATACGCAGTATTTT.

The rearrangement uses TRBV4-3 and TRBJ2-7; the D is unclear. Between the trimmed V and J ends, which lost 0 bases and 9 bases, there was a span of 15 bases. Germline assignment: CDR1 LGHNA and CDR2 YSLEER. This CDR3 is 14 amino acids long. CDR3 residues: CASSQDITFTRQYF. The CDR3 DNA follows: TGCGCCAGCAGCCAAGATATAACTTTTACTCGGCAGTACTTC.

The J gene is TRBJ2-7, the V gene TRBV18, with 7 bases that match TRBD2. V shed 2 bases and J 0 bases; nucleotides not matched to a gene: 7. This CDR3 comprises 16 residues. The germline V gene encodes CDR1 KGHSH and CDR2 LQKENI. The CDR3 DNA follows: TGTGCCAGCTCACCAAGAGGGCGGGGGAGCTCCTACGAGCAGTACTTC. It specifies CASSPRGRGSSYEQYF.

The DNA for the CDR3 is TGTGCCAGCAGTTTAGTTCAGGAAACCATATATTTT. Amino acid sequence: CASSLVQETIYF. This rearrangement joins TRBV12-3 or TRBV12-4 to TRBJ1-3; D gene uncertain. V was clipped by 1 base and J by 10 bases, with 8 bases between them. The CDR3 extends over 12 amino acids.

The rearrangement links TRBV5-1 to TRBJ2-2; the match to TRBD2 covers 16 bases. The germline gives CDR1 SGHRS, CDR2 YFSETQ. With V trimmed by 3 bases and J by 0 bases, 11 bases remained unmatched. The CDR3 length is 21 residues. CDR3 nucleotides: TGCGCCAGCAGCTGGCCAACCGGGACTAGCGGGAGGGAGACGAACACCGGGGAGCTGTTTTTT. Translating gives CASSWPTGTSGRETNTGELFF.

The chain recombines TRBV12-3 or TRBV12-4 with TRBJ2-7; 8 bases match TRBD1. V was pared by 4 bases and J by 3 bases, with 2 bases of the junction left unmatched. The CDR3 spans 13 residues. The CDR3 loop reads CASSSTGGYEQYF. DNA for the CDR3: TGTGCCAGCAGTTCCACAGGGGGCTACGAGCAGTACTTC.

This chain uses TRBV19 with TRBJ1-2; 7 bases are a match to TRBD1. The CDR3 loop spans 19 amino acids. Germline CDR1 is LNHDA and CDR2 is SQIVND (reference sequence). J gave up 2 bases and V 7 bases, and 22 bases lay outside the gene matches. The chain's CDR3 is CASTNNPRRSTGENYGYTF. In DNA form, the CDR3 reads TGTGCCAGTACCAACAACCCAAGACGATCTACAGGGGAAAACTATGGCTACACCTTC.

The chain has TRBV3-1 (or the pseudogene TRBV3-2) and TRBJ1-2; no clear D. This CDR3 contains 12 residues. The germline V gene encodes CDR1 LGHDT and CDR2 YNNKEL (reference sequence). The V end was cut by 3 bases, the J end by 7 bases, with 9 bases between. The CDR3: CASSQGRVGYTF. The CDR3 region has the DNA TGTGCCAGCAGCCAGGGTCGGGTTGGCTACACCTTC.

The genes are TRBV19 and TRBJ1-1; 9 nucleotides line up with TRBD1. V lost 6 bases and J lost 1; bases outside the gene matches: 18. Germline V CDR1 and CDR2: LNHDA, SQIVND (reference sequence). The CDR3 is 19 residues long. This CDR3 is CASRGSRQGDTSGNTEAFF. The CDR3 bases are TGTGCCAGTAGGGGAAGCAGACAGGGGGATACGAGTGGGAACACTGAAGCTTTCTTT. Filled out from reference TRBV19 and TRBJ1-1, the complete variable domain reads DGGITQSPKYLFRKEGQNVTLSCEQNLNHDAMYWYRQDPGQGLRLIYYSQIVNDFQKGDIAEGYSVSREKKESFPLTVTSAQKNPTAFYLCASRGSRQGDTSGNTEAFFGQGTRLTVV.

The chain couples TRBV28 to TRBJ1-5; D ambiguous. This CDR3 is 14 amino acids long. Trimming cost V 5 bases and J 0 bases, with 8 bases left between them. The germline V gene has CDR1 MDHEN and CDR2 SYDVKM. The CDR3 bases are TGTGCCAGCAGTGCAGGTGATAGCAATCAGCCCCAGCATTTT. Amino acids: CASSAGDSNQPQHF.

This chain links TRBV6-1 with TRBJ1-1, with 7 bases fitting TRBD1. The CDR3 has 14 residues. V dropped 6 bases and J dropped 2; count of bases not matched to a gene: 6. Germline loops: CDR1 MNHNS, CDR2 SASEGT. The CDR3 protein is CASSWGQLNTEAFF. Written as DNA, the CDR3 is TGTGCCAGCAGCTGGGGACAGTTAAACACTGAAGCTTTCTTT.

This clone has a count of ten or more. The chain links TRBV3-1 (or the pseudogene TRBV3-2) to TRBJ2-7; the D gene is possibly TRBD2 (6 bases). Germline V lookup: CDR1 LGHDT, CDR2 YNNKEL (reference sequence). The CDR3 loop spans 15 amino acids. The ends were cut back, 1 base at V and 7 bases at J, with 17 bases in the middle. Here the CDR3 reads CASSQGLGLPEEQYF. The CDR3 bases are TGTGCCAGCAGCCAAGGTTTAGGACTACCTGAAGAGCAGTACTTC.

V gene TRBV18 combines with J gene TRBJ1-2, with TRBD1 matching 7 bases. This CDR3 contains 19 residues. CDR1 and CDR2 (germline): KGHSH, LQKENI. V shed 6 bases and J 5 bases; nucleotides not matched to a gene: 24. The CDR3 sequence: CASSPSQMQQGPKGYGYTF. The CDR3 nucleotides are TGTGCCAGCTCCCCAAGTCAGATGCAACAGGGGCCCAAAGGTTATGGCTACACCTTC.

The rearrangement links TRBV3-1 (or the pseudogene TRBV3-2) to TRBJ2-7, with 7 bases that match TRBD2. V lost 8 bases, J lost 2 bases, and 6 bases stayed unmatched. Germline CDR1 LGHDT, CDR2 YNNKEL (reference sequence). This CDR3 is built from 13 residues. CDR3 sequence: CASLGGVTYEQYF. CDR3 nucleotides: TGTGCCAGCCTGGGGGGGGTTACCTACGAGCAGTACTTC.